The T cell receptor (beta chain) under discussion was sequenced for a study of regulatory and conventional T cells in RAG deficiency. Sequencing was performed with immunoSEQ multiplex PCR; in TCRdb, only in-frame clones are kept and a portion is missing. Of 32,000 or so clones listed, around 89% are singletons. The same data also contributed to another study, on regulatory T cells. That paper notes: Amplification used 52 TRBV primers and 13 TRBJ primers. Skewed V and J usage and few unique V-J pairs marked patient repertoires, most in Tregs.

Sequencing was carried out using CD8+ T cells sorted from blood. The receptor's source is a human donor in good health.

The CDR3 is CASSYTGSFSNQPQHF. The CDR3, as DNA: TGCGCCAGCAGCTATACAGGGTCGTTTAGCAATCAGCCCCAGCATTTT. This sequence joins TRBV5-1 and TRBJ1-5; weak D call: TRBD1 (6 bases). V lost 3 bases, J lost 0 bases, and 13 bases lay in between. There are 16 residues in the CDR3. Germline assignment: CDR1 SGHRS and CDR2 YFSETQ.